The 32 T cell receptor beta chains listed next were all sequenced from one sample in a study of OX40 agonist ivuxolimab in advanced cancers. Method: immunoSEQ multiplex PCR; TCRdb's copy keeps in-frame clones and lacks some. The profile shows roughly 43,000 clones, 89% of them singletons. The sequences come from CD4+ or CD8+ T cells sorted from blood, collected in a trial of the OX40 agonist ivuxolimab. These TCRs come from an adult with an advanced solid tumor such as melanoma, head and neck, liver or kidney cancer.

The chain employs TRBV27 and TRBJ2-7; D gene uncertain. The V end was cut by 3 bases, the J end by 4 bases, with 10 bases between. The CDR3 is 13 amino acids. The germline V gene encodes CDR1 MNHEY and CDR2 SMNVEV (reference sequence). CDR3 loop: CASSFGPLYEQYF. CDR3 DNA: TGTGCCAGCAGTTTTGGCCCCCTTTACGAGCAGTACTTC.

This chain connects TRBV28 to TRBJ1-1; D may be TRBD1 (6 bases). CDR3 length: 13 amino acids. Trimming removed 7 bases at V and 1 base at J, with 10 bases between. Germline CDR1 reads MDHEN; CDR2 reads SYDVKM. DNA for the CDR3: TGTGCCAGCAACGTGGACAGGAACACTGAAGCTTTCTTT. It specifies CASNVDRNTEAFF.

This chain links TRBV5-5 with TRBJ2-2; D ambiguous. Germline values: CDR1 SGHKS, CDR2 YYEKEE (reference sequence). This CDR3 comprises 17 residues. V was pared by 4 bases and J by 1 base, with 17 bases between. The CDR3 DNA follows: TGTGCCAGCAGCCTCGAGGTGTGGGGTAGGAACACCGGGGAGCTGTTTTTT. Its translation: CASSLEVWGRNTGELFF.

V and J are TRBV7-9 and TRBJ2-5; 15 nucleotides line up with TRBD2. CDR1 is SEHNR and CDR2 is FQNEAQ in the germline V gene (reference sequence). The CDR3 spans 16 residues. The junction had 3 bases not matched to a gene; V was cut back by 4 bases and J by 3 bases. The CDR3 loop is CASSSGLAGGEETQYF. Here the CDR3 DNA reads TGTGCCAGCAGCTCAGGACTAGCGGGAGGGGAAGAGACCCAGTACTTC.

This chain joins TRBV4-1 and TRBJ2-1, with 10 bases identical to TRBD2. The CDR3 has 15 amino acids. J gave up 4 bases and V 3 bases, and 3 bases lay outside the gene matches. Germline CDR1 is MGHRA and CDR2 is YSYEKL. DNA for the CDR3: TGCGCCAGCAGCCATCCGGGACTAGCGTACAATGAGCAGTTCTTC. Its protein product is CASSHPGLAYNEQFF.

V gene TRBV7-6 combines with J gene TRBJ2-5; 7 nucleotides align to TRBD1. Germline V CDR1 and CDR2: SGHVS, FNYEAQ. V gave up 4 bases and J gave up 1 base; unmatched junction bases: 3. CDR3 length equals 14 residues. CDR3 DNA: TGTGCCAGCAGCTATTCAGGGGGCCAAGAGACCCAGTACTTC. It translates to CASSYSGGQETQYF.

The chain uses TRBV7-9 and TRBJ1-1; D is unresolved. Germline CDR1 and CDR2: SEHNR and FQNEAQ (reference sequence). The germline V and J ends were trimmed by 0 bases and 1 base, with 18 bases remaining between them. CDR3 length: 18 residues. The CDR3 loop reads CASSLAVGQSKGNTEAFF. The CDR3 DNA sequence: TGTGCCAGCAGCTTAGCCGTCGGGCAGTCAAAGGGGAACACTGAAGCTTTCTTT.

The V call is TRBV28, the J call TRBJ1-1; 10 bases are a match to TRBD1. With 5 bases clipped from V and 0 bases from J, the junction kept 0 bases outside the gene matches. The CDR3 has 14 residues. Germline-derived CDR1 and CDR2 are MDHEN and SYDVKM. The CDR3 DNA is TGTGCCAGCAGTGGACAGGGGGTGAACACTGAAGCTTTCTTT. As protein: CASSGQGVNTEAFF.

For the CDR3, the DNA is TGTGCCAGCAGCGTAGGGGACCTCGCCGGTTTTGGTTCCTGGGGAGAAGAGACCCAGTACTTC. This gives the protein CASSVGDLAGFGSWGEETQYF. The gene calls are TRBV9 and TRBJ2-5, with D perhaps being TRBD1 or TRBD2 (5 bases each). The germline V gene encodes CDR1 SGDLS and CDR2 YYNGEE. Trimming stripped 0 bases from V and 3 bases from J, with 30 bases between. This CDR3 region has 21 residues. The variable domain in full, completed from reference TRBV9 and TRBJ2-5, reads DSGVTQTPKHLITATGQRVTLRCSPRSGDLSVYWYQQSLDQGLQFLIQYYNGEERAKGNILERFSAQQFPDLHSELNLSSLELGDSALYFCASSVGDLAGFGSWGEETQYFGPGTRLLVL.

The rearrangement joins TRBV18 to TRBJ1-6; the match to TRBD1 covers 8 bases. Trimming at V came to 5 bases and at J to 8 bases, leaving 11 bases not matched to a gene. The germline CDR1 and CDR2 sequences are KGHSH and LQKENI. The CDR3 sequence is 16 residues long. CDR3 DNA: TGTGCCAGCTCAATCTCCGGGACAGGAATTTATTCACCCCTCCACTTT. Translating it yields CASSISGTGIYSPLHF.

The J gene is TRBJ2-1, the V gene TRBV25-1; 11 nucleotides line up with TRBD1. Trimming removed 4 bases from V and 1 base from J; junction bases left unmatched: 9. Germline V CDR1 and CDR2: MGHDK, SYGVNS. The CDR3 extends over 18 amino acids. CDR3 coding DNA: TGTGCCAGCAGTGCCGGGACAGGGGGACTTATGTCCTACAATGAGCAGTTCTTC. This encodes CASSAGTGGLMSYNEQFF.

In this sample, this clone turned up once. The DNA of the CDR3 is TGTGCCACCAGCAGCTCCTATGATAGCAATCAGCCCCAGCATTTT. It specifies CATSSSYDSNQPQHF. The chain couples TRBV15 to TRBJ1-5; D gene uncertain. CDR1 LNHNV and CDR2 YYDKDF come from the germline V gene (reference sequence). CDR3 length: 15 amino acids. V was trimmed by 3 bases and J by 0 bases, leaving 9 bases between them.

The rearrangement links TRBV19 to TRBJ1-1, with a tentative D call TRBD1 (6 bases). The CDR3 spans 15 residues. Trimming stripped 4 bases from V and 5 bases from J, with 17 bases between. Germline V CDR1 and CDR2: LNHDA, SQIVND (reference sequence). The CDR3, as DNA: TGTGCCAGTAGTACGGGGACAAGGGGGATGACTGAAGCTTTCTTT. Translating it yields CASSTGTRGMTEAFF.

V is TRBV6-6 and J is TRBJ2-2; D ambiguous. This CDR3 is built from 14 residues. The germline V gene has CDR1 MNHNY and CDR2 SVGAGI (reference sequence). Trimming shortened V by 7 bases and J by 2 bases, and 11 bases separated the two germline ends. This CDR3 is CASTTILNTGELFF. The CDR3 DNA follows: TGTGCCAGCACTACTATATTAAACACCGGGGAGCTGTTTTTT.

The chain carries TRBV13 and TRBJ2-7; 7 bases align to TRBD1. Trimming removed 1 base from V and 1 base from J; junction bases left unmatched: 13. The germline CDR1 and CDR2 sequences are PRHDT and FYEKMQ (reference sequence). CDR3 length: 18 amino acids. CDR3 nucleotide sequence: TGTGCCAGCAGCTTAGAGAAGAGGGACAGCCTTTTTTCCTACGAGCAGTACTTC. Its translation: CASSLEKRDSLFSYEQYF.

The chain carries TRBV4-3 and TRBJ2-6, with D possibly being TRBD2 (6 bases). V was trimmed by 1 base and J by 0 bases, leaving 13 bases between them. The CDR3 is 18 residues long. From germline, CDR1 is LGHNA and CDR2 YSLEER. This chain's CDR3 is CASSQGEEGISGANVLTF. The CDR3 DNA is TGCGCCAGCAGCCAAGGGGAGGAGGGCATCTCTGGGGCCAACGTCCTGACTTTC.

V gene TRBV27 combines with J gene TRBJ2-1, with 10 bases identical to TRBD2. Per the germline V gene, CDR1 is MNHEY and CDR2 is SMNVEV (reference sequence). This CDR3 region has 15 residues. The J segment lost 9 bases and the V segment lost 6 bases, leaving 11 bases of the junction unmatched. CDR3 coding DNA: TGTGCCAGCAGCCCCTCGGTAGCGGGAGGCGTTGAGCAGTTCTTC. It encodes CASSPSVAGGVEQFF.

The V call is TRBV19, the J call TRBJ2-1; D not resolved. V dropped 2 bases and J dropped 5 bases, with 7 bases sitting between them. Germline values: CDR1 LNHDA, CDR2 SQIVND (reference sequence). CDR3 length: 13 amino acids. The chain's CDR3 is CASSIFGDNEQFF. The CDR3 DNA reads TGTGCCAGTAGTATATTTGGCGACAATGAGCAGTTCTTC. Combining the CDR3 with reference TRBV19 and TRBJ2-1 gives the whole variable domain DGGITQSPKYLFRKEGQNVTLSCEQNLNHDAMYWYRQDPGQGLRLIYYSQIVNDFQKGDIAEGYSVSREKKESFPLTVTSAQKNPTAFYLCASSIFGDNEQFFGPGTRLTVL.

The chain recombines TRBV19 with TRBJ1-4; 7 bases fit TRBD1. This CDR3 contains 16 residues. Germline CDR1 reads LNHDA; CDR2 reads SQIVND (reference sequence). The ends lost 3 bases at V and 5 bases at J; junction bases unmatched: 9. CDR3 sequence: CASSIRHGTANEKLFF. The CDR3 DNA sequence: TGTGCCAGTAGTATTCGACACGGGACAGCGAATGAAAAACTGTTTTTT.

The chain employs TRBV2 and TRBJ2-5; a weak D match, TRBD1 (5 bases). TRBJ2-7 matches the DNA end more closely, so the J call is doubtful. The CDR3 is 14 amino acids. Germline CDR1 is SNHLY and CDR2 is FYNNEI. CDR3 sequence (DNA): TGTGCCAGCACCGAGCAGGGAAGCTCCTACGAGCAGTACTTC. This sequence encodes CASTEQGSSYEQYF.

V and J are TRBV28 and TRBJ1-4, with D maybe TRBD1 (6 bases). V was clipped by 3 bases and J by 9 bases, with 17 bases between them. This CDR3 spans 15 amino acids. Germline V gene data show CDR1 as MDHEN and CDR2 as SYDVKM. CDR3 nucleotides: TGTGCCAGCAGTTTGAGTGGGGGAGGGGGGCAAAAACTGTTTTTT. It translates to CASSLSGGGGQKLFF.

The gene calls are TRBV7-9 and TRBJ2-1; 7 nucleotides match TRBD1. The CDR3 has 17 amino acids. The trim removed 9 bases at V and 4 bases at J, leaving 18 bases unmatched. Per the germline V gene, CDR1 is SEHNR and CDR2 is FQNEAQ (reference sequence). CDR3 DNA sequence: TGTGCCAGTGGGGCGGTTGGTACGGACAGGTTTTACAATGAGCAGTTCTTC. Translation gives CASGAVGTDRFYNEQFF. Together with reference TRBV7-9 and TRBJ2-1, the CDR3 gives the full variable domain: DTGVSQNPRHKITKRGQNVTFRCDPISEHNRLYWYRQTLGQGPEFLTYFQNEAQLEKSRLLSDRFSAERPKGSFSTLEIQRTEQGDSAMYLCASGAVGTDRFYNEQFFGPGTRLTVL.

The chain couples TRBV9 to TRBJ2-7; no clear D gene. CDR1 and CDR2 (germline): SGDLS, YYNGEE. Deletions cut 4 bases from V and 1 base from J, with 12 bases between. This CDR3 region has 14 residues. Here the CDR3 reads CASSPGQSSYEQYF. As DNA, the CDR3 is TGTGCCAGCAGCCCCGGGCAGAGTTCCTACGAGCAGTACTTC.

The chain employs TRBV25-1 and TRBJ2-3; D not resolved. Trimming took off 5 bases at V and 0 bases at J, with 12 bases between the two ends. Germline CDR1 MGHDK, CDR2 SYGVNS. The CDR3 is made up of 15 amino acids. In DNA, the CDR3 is TGTGCCAGCAGTAATGCTCCCCCAAGCACAGATACGCAGTATTTT. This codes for CASSNAPPSTDTQYF.

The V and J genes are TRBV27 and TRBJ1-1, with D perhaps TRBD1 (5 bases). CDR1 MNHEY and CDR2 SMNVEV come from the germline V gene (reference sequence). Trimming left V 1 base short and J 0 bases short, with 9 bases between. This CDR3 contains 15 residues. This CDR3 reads CASSLFPGMNTEAFF. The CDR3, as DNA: TGTGCCAGCAGTTTATTTCCAGGGATGAACACTGAAGCTTTCTTT.

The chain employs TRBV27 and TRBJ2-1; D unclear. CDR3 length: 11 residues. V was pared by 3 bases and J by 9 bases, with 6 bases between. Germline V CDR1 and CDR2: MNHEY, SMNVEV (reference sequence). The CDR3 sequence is CASSFLGEQFF. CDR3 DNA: TGTGCCAGCAGTTTTCTGGGTGAGCAGTTCTTC.

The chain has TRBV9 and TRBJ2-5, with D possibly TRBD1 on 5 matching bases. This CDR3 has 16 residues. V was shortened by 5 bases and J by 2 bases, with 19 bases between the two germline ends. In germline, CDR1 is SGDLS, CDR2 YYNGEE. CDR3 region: CASSSGQGAIQETQYF. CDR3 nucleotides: TGTGCCAGCAGTTCCGGGCAGGGTGCCATTCAAGAGACCCAGTACTTC.

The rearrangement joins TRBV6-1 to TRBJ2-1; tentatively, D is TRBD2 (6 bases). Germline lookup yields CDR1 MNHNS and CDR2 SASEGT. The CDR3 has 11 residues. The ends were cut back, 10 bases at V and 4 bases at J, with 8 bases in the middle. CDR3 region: CATTSYNEQFF. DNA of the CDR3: TGTGCCACGACTAGTTACAATGAGCAGTTCTTC.

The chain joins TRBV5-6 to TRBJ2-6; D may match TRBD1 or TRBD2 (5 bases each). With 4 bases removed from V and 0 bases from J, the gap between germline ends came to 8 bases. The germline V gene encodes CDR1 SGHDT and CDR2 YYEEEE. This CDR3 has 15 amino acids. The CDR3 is CASSPGTSGANVLTF. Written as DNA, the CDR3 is TGTGCCAGCAGCCCTGGGACCTCTGGGGCCAACGTCCTGACTTTC.

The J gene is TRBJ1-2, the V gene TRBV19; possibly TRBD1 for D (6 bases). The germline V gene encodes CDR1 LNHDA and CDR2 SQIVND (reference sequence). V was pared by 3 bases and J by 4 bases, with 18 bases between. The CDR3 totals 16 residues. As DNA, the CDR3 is TGTGCCAGTAGTATCCTTACAGGGCCAACCTCCTATGGCTACACCTTC. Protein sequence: CASSILTGPTSYGYTF.

CDR3 sequence (DNA): TGCGCCAGCAGCTTTAGGGACAGGGACAGCACAGATACGCAGTATTTT. Translation: CASSFRDRDSTDTQYF. The chain employs TRBV5-1 and TRBJ2-3; 9 positions match TRBD1. The germline gives CDR1 SGHRS, CDR2 YFSETQ. J lost 0 bases, V lost 2 bases, and 4 bases had no gene match. This CDR3 comprises 16 residues.

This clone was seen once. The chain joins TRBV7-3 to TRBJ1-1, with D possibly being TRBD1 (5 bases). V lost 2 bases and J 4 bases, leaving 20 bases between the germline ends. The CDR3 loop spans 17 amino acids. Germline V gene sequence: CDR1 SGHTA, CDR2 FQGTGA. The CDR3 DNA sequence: TGTGCCAGCAGCTTACAGCAGGGAAGAAGTGGGGGCACTGAAGCTTTCTTT. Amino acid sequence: CASSLQQGRSGGTEAFF.